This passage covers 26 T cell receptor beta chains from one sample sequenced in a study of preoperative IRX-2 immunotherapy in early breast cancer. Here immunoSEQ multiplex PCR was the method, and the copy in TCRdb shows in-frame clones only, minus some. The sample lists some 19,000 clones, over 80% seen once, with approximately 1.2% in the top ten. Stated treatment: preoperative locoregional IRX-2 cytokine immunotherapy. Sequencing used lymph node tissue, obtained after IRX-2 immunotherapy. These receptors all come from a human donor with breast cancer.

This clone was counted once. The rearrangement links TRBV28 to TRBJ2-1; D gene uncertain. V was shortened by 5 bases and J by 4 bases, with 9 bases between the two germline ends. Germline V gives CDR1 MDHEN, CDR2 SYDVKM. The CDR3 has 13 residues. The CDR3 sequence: CASSPNGYNEQFF. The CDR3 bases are TGTGCCAGCAGTCCCAACGGGTACAATGAGCAGTTCTTC.

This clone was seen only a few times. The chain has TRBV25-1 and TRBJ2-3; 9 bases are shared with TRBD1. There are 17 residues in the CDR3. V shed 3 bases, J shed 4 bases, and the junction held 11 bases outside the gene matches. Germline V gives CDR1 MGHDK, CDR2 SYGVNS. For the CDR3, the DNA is TGTGCCAGCAGTGAGGCACCGGACAGGGGAGTCCCAGATACGCAGTATTTT. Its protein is CASSEAPDRGVPDTQYF.

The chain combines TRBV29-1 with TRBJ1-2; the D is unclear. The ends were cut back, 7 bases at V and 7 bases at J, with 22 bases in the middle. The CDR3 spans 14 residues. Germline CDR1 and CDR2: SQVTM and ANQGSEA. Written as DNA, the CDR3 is TGCAGCGGTACAAGGCTGGAGGTTCCTGGTGGCTACACCTTC. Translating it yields CSGTRLEVPGGYTF.

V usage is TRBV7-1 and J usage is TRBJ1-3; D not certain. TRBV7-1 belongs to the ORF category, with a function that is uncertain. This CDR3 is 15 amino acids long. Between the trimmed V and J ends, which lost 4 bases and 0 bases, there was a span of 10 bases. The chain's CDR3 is CASSLNPSSGNTIYF. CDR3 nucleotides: TGTGCCAGCAGCTTAAACCCAAGCTCTGGAAACACCATATATTTT.

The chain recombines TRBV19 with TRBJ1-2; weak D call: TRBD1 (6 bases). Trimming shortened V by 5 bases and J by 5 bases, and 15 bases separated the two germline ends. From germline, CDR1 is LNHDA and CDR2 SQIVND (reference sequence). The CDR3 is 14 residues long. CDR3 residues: CASSGGAVIYGYTF. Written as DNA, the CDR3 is TGTGCCAGTAGTGGGGGCGCGGTGATTTATGGCTACACCTTC.

CDR3 in amino acids: CASGFPRQGAPGYTF. CDR3 coding DNA: TGTGCTAGTGGTTTTCCCCGACAGGGGGCCCCTGGCTACACCTTC. The chain uses TRBV12-5 and TRBJ1-2; TRBD1 matches 10 bases. V gave up 3 bases and J gave up 7 bases; unmatched junction bases: 8. This CDR3 is 15 amino acids long. CDR1 and CDR2 from the germline V gene are LGHNT and FRNRAP. The complete variable domain, with remaining parts taken from reference TRBV12-5 and TRBJ1-2, reads DARVTQTPRHKVTEMGQEVTMRCQPILGHNTVFWYRQTMMQGLELLAYFRNRAPLDDSGMPKDRFSAEMPDATLATLKIQPSEPRDSAVYFCASGFPRQGAPGYTFGSGTRLTVV.

The DNA for the CDR3 is TGTGCCAGCAGCTTAGTCCCTGACAACGAGCAGTACTTC. This translates into CASSLVPDNEQYF. V gene TRBV7-1 combines with J gene TRBJ2-7; D gene ambiguous. TRBV7-1 is reported as an ORF; its role is uncertain. The ends were cut back, 4 bases at V and 5 bases at J, with 12 bases in the middle. This CDR3 spans 13 amino acids.

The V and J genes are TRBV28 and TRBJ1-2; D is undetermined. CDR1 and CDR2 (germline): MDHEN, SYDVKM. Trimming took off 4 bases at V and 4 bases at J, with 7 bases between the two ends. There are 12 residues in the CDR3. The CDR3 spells CASSSYSYGYTF. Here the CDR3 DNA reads TGTGCCAGCAGTTCCTACAGCTATGGCTACACCTTC.

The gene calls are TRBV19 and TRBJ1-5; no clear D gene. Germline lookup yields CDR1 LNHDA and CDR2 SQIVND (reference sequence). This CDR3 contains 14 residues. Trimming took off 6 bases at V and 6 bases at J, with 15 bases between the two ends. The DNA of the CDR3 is TGTGCCAGTAGGAGCGACATGCTAAGTCAGCCCCAGCATTTT. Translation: CASRSDMLSQPQHF. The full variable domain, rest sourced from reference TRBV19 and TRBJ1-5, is DGGITQSPKYLFRKEGQNVTLSCEQNLNHDAMYWYRQDPGQGLRLIYYSQIVNDFQKGDIAEGYSVSREKKESFPLTVTSAQKNPTAFYLCASRSDMLSQPQHFGDGTRLSIL.

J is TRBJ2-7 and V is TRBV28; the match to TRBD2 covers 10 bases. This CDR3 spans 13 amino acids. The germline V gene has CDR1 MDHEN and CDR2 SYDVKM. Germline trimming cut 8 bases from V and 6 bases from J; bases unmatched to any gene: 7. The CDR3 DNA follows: TGTGCCAGCCGAGCGGGAGGGCCCTCCGAGCAGTACTTC. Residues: CASRAGGPSEQYF.

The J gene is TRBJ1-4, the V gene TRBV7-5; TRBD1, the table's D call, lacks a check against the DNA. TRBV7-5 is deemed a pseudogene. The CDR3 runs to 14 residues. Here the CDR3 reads CASSFDRGREKLFF. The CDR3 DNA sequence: TGTGCCAGCAGCTTTGACAGGGGGCGAGAAAAACTGTTTTTT.

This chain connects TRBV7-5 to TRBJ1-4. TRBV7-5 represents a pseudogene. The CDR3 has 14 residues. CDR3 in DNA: TGTGCCAGCAGCTTTGGACGGGCAAAGGAAAAACTGTTTTTT. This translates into CASSFGRAKEKLFF.

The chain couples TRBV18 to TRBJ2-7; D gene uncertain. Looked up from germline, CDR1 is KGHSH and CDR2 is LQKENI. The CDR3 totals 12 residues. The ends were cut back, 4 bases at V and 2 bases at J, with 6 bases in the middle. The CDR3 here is CASSLGTYEQYF. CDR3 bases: TGTGCCAGCTCACTAGGGACCTACGAGCAGTACTTC. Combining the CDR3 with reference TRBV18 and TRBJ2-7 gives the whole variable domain NAGVMQNPRHLVRRRGQEARLRCSPMKGHSHVYWYRQLPEEGLKFMVYLQKENIIDESGMPKERFSAEFPKEGPSILRIQQVVRGDSAAYFCASSLGTYEQYFGPGTRLTVT.

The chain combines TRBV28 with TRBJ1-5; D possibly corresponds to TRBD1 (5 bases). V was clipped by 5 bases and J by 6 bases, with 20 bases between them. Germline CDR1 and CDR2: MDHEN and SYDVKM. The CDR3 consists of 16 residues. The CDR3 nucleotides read TGTGCCAGCAGTCGTCAAAACCCAGGGACGGGTCAGCCCCAGCATTTT. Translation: CASSRQNPGTGQPQHF.

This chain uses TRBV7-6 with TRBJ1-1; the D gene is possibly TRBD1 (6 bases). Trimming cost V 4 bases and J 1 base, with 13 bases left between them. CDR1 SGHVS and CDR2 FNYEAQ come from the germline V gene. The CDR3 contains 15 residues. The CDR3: CASSSATGWNTEAFF. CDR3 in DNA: TGTGCCAGCAGCTCCGCCACAGGGTGGAACACTGAAGCTTTCTTT. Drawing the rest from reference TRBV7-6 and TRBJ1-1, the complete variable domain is GAGVSQSPRYKVTKRGQDVALRCDPISGHVSLYWYRQALGQGPEFLTYFNYEAQQDKSGLPNDRFSAERPEGSISTLTIQRTEQRDSAMYRCASSSATGWNTEAFFGQGTRLTVV.

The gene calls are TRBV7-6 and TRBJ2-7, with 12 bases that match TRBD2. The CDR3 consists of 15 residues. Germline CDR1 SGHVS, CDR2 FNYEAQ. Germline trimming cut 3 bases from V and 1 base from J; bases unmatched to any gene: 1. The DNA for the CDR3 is TGTGCCAGCAGCTTGACTAGCGGGAGTTCCTACGAGCAGTACTTC. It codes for CASSLTSGSSYEQYF.

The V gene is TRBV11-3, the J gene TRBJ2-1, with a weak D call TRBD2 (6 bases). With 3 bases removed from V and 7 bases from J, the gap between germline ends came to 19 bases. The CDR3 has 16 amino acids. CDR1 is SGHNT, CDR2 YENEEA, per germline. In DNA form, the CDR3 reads TGTGCCAGCAGCTTGGCCGCAGCGGGTTTGAGGAATGAGCAGTTCTTC. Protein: CASSLAAAGLRNEQFF.

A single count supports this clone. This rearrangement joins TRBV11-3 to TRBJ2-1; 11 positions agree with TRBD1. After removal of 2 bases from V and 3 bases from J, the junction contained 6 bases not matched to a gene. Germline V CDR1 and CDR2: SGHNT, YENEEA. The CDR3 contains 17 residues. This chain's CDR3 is CASSLTPGQGVYNEQFF. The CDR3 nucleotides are TGTGCCAGCAGCTTAACACCGGGACAGGGGGTCTACAATGAGCAGTTCTTC.

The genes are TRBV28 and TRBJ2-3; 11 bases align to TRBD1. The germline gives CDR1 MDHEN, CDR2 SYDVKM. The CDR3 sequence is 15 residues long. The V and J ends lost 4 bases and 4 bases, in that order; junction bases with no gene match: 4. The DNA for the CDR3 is TGTGCCAGCAGTTCCCCGGGACAGGGGGCAGATACGCAGTATTTT. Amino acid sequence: CASSSPGQGADTQYF. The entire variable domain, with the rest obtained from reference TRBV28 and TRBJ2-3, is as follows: DVKVTQSSRYLVKRTGEKVFLECVQDMDHENMFWYRQDPGLGLRLIYFSYDVKMKEKGDIPEGYSVSREKKERFSLILESASTNQTSMYLCASSSPGQGADTQYFGPGTRLTVL.

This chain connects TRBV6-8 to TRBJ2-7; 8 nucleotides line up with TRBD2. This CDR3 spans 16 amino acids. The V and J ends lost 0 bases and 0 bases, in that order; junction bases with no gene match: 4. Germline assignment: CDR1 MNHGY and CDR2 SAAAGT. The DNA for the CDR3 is TGTGCCAGCAGTTACTCCCTTAGCGGGGACTCCTACGAGCAGTACTTC. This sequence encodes CASSYSLSGDSYEQYF.

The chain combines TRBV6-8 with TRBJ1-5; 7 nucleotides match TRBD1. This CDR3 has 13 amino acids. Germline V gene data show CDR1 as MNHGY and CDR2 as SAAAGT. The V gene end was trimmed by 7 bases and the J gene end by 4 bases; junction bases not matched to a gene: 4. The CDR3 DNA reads TGTGCCAGCACTTTGACAGGGAATCAGCCCCAGCATTTT. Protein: CASTLTGNQPQHF.

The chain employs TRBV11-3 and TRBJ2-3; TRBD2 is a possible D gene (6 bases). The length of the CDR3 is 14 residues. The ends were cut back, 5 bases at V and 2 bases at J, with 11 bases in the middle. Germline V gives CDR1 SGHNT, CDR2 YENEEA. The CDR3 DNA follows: TGTGCCAGCAGCGCAGGAGGGTTCACAGATACGCAGTATTTT. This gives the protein CASSAGGFTDTQYF.

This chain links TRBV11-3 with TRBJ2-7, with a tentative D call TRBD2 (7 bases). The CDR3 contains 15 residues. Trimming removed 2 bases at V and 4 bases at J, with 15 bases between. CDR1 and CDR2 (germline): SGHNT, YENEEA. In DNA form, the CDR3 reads TGTGCCAGCAGCTTAATTAGAGGGGGGGAATACGAGCAGTACTTC. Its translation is CASSLIRGGEYEQYF.

The CDR3 bases are TGCGCCAGCAGCCAAGGGGGACTAGCGGGAGTCGGAACCGGGGAGCTGTTTTTT. Amino acid sequence: CASSQGGLAGVGTGELFF. The chain combines TRBV1 with TRBJ2-2; the table's D gene call, TRBD2, was not cross checked with the DNA. TRBV1 is shown as a pseudogene. The CDR3 consists of 18 residues.

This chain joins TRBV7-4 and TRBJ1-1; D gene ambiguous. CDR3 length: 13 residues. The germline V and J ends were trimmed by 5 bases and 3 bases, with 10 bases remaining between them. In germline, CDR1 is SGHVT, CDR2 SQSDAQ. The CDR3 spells CASSTDRYTEAFF. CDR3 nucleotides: TGTGCCAGCAGCACGGACCGGTACACTGAAGCTTTCTTT.

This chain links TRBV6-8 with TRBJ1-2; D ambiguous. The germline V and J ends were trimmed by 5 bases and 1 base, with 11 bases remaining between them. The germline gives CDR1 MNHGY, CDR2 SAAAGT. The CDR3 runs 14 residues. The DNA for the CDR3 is TGTGCCAGCAGTCTGGGTGCCCATAACTATGGCTACACCTTC. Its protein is CASSLGAHNYGYTF.